This T cell receptor beta chain was profiled in a study of blood T cell repertoires in COVID-19. On the study more broadly: Recovery among Cohort 3 donors was established by two negative PCRs, clearance, or symptom resolution. The cDNA or gDNA used as material had been derived from T cells, B-cell-depleted T cells, or PBMCs.

The V gene's germline CDR1 is LNHDA and CDR2 SQIVND (reference sequence). The CDR3 loop spans 14 amino acids. The junction had 6 bases not matched to a gene; V was cut back by 6 bases and J by 7 bases. Enrollees, about 18 to 89 years old, lived in 20 to 25 US areas. Clones were read by immunoSEQ multiplex PCR, and TCRdb kept only the in-frame ones, dropping some. Here the sample spans roughly 200,000 clones, more than 85% being singletons. This clonotype was sampled from a woman aged 40 to 50 in a cohort exposed to, infected with or recovered from COVID-19 (not recorded which). The genes are TRBV19 and TRBJ1-2; 12 bases align to TRBD1. The sequenced sample consisted of PBMCs or T cells enriched from blood (not recorded which). The CDR3 DNA follows: TGTGCCAGTAGGGGACAGGGGGCGCCGCGTGGCTACACCTTC. Its protein is CASRGQGAPRGYTF.